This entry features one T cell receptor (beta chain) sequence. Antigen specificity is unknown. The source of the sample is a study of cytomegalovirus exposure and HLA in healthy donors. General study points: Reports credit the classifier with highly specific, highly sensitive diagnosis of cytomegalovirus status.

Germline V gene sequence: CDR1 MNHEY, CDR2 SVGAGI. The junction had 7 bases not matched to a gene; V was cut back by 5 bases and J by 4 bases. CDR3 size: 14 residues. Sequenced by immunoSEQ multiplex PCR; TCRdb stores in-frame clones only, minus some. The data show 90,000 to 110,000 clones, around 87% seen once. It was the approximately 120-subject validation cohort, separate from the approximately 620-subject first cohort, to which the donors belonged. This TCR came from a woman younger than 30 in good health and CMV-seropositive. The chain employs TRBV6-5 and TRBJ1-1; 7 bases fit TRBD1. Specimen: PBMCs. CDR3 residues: CASSNRGRGTEAFF. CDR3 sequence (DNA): TGTGCCAGCAGTAACAGGGGTCGGGGCACTGAAGCTTTCTTT.